This TCR beta chain was identified during a study of identical twins (dated by TCRdb to the mid-2010s). Background for the entire study: To test whether fetal clonotypes persist, this study deep-sequenced TCR alpha and beta repertoires from monozygotic twins, from unrelated adults of various ages, and from cord blood. Replicate twin experiments were performed at different times using different library preparation protocols to rule out contamination. What the authors observed across the whole study: A weaker excess of twin sharing was found in beta out-of-frame sequences because the signal-to-noise ratio was lowered by fewer shared sequences. Out-of-frame TCR alpha sharing in monozygotic twins was systematically underestimated by recombination models, whereas sharing between unrelated individuals was in agreement with the recombination models. Conclusions relied on cross-sectional statistical analysis, since the same donors could not be followed over many years. Invariant T cells such as MAIT and iNKT could partly confound zero-insertion analyses, though diverse VJ usage argued against this for most clonotypes. Compared with coincidental sharing between unrelated individuals, an excess of low generation-probability sequences was observed among out-of-frame TCR alpha sequences shared between twins. Abundant cord blood beta clonotypes carried fewer insertions; young adult naive repertoires showed a weaker similar trend, while memory repertoires showed none.

Concerning this clonotype itself: What this receptor recognizes is not known. Qualities for individual bases were not recorded, and no much larger clone is one base off.

Library construction relied on 5' RACE. The sequencer was an Illumina HiSeq 2000. Template switching added a universal primer binding site, and the final cDNA carried a unique molecular identifier that allowed TCR cDNA molecules to be counted accurately. First-strand cDNA for TCR alpha and beta chains was synthesized from specific primers in the conserved constant-segment region. Each cDNA library was double barcoded, with a SMART-Mk sample barcode plus Illumina barcodes, to control for contamination. TruSeq adapter sequences and Illumina sample barcodes were added in two successive PCR steps. TCR alpha and beta cDNA libraries were sequenced on the Illumina HiSeq platform with custom primers. The published analysis was carried out like this. Raw reads were processed with MiGEC to extract unique molecular identifiers, and MiXCR was used to determine CDR3 positions. Recombination models were inferred per individual with the repgenHMM and IGoR tools using an EM algorithm. The tcR package in R was used for shared clonotype analysis, with sharing normalized by the product of cloneset sizes. To study raw recombination without the effects of thymic and clonal selection, out-of-frame nonproductive sequences were analyzed. Clones were called with MiXCR by TCRdb after fastp trimmed the public reads at Q25, and only in-frame beta chains were retained. Identical CDR3 proteins give one entry, which carries the most common genes and DNA. These V and J calls originate from TCRdb's pipeline instead of the authors' own analysis. The sample table records about 470,000 distinct CDR3 sequences; 20% to 25% of these occur just once. The ten largest account for just under 3% of the sample.

All donors were healthy Caucasians. The twin cohort comprised three pairs of female monozygotic twins, all aged roughly 18 to 29 years. Positive isolation kits from Invitrogen were used to isolate CD4+ and CD8+ T cell populations. The CDR3 numbers 13 residues from cysteine through phenylalanine. Solely the CDR3 DNA is kept, with 39 bases framed from the first base. V is pared back by 0 bases and J by 8 bases, with 10 bases lying between the germline termini. CDR1 and CDR2 (MGHRA, YSYEKL) derive from the germline V gene. The data also belong to a second study, concerning T cells expressing NK-cell markers. Reported in the second study: Three sorted T-cell subsets (CD3+CD56+NKG2C+, CD3+CD56+NKG2C- and CD3+CD56-NKG2C+) from about 8 donors had their TCR beta-chain repertoires profiled. Among the eight sequenced donors, only one was HCMV-seronegative, while the other seven were HCMV-seropositive. In several experiments an anti-gammadeltaTCR antibody was added to restrict sorting to alphabetaTCR-expressing T cells. In a handful of donors, the dominant CD3+CD56+NKG2C+ clonotypes were among the top 10 CD8+ clonotypes and accounted for roughly 1.0-7.0% of CD8+ T cells. Those dominant clonotypes were again the most abundant among CD3+CD56-NKG2C+ cells in a handful of donors, at roughly 25-65%. Whether the expanded NKG2C-expressing T cell clones were specific for HCMV antigens was left unclear. The eight sequenced donors were randomly selected healthy volunteers, three men and five women. HCMV-specific IgG was detected in serum with a commercial ELISA kit to determine HCMV serostatus. Reads were demultiplexed and grouped by UMI with MIGEC, and clonotypes were assembled and quantified with MiTCR. To remove erroneous sequences, TCR cDNA sequences were retained only when supported by two or more reads. The tcR package was used for downstream repertoire analysis, with clonotypes matched between fractions based on CDR3 nucleotide sequence plus V segment. VDJmatch was used to annotate antigen specificity against VDJdb, with one amino acid substitution in CDR3 allowed.

The TCR originated in a woman between 18 and 29 years old in good health. Sequencing was carried out using CD4+ T cells sorted from blood. The chain links TRBV4-1 with TRBJ1-2; the D region possibly corresponds to TRBD1 (6 bases align). The CDR3 here reads CASSQDLGGGYTF. The sequenced DNA: TGCGCCAGCAGCCAAGATCTAGGGGGGGGCTACACCTTC.